Below are 5 T cell receptor beta chains sequenced from a single sample in a study of circulating and synovial CD4+ cells in juvenile arthritis. Profiled with immunoSEQ multiplex PCR; TCRdb holds only in-frame clones, not every one. Of about 32,000 clones in the sample, 90% to 95% were seen once. Sequenced: CD4+ T cells from blood. Every receptor here comes from a human donor with juvenile idiopathic arthritis.

The rearrangement uses TRBV19 and TRBJ1-5, with 7 bases identical to TRBD1. The germline gives CDR1 LNHDA, CDR2 SQIVND (reference sequence). The J segment lost 4 bases and the V segment lost 5 bases, leaving 8 bases of the junction unmatched. The CDR3 sequence is 15 residues long. The CDR3 is CASSLIQGLNQPQHF. For the CDR3, the DNA is TGTGCCAGTAGTCTCATACAGGGGTTGAATCAGCCCCAGCATTTT.

The rearrangement uses TRBV19 and TRBJ2-5, with 7 bases that match TRBD1. Germline V gene lookup returns CDR1 LNHDA and CDR2 SQIVND (reference sequence). CDR3 length: 14 residues. Trimming cost V 3 bases and J 3 bases; bases outside gene matches: 4. Here the CDR3 reads CASSIWDRKETQYF. DNA of the CDR3: TGTGCCAGTAGTATTTGGGACAGAAAAGAGACCCAGTACTTC. Full variable domain (remainder filled in from reference TRBV19 and TRBJ2-5): DGGITQSPKYLFRKEGQNVTLSCEQNLNHDAMYWYRQDPGQGLRLIYYSQIVNDFQKGDIAEGYSVSREKKESFPLTVTSAQKNPTAFYLCASSIWDRKETQYFGPGTRLLVL.

The chain combines TRBV6-1 with TRBJ2-7; D is ambiguous. Germline CDR1 is MNHNS and CDR2 is SASEGT. Deletions cut 0 bases from V and 0 bases from J, with 9 bases between. The CDR3 is made up of 15 amino acids. In DNA, the CDR3 is TGTGCCAGCAGTGAAGCGTCGGTCCGCTCCTACGAGCAGTACTTC. As protein: CASSEASVRSYEQYF.

This clone was counted a few times. The chain employs TRBV6-1 and TRBJ2-2; 7 bases align to TRBD1. The CDR3 is made up of 15 amino acids. Per germline, CDR1 MNHNS and CDR2 SASEGT. With 5 bases clipped from V and 5 bases from J, the junction kept 8 bases outside the gene matches. CDR3 sequence (DNA): TGTGCCAGCAGTTTTATAAACAGGGGAACCGGGGAGCTGTTTTTT. It codes for CASSFINRGTGELFF.

The chain employs TRBV30 and TRBJ1-3; D may be TRBD1 (5 bases). In germline, CDR1 is GTSNPN, CDR2 SVGIG (reference sequence). V was shortened by 3 bases and J by 8 bases, with 14 bases between the two germline ends. CDR3 length equals 13 residues. In DNA form, the CDR3 reads TGTGCCTGGAGAGGACTTGGAGGGGACACCATATATTTT. Translation gives CAWRGLGGDTIYF.